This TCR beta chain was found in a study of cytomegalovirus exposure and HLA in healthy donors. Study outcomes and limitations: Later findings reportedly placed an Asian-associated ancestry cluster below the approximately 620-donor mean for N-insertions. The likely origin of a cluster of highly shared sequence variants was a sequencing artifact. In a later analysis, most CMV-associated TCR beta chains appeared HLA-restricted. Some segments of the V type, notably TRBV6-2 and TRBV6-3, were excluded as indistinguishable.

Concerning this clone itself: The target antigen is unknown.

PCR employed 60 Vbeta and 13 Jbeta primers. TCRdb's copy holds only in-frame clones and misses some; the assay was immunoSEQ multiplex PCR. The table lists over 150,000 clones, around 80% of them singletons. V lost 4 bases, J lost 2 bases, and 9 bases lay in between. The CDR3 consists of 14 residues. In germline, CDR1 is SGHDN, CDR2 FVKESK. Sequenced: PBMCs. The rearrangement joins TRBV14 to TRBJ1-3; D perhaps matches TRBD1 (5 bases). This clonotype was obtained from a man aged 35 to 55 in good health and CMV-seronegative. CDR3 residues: CASSRRGTGNTIYF. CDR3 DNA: TGTGCCAGCAGCCGGCGGGGGACTGGAAACACCATATATTTT.